These 7 T cell receptor beta chains were sequenced from one sample in a study of graft-versus-host responses after intestinal transplantation. TCRdb's copy holds only in-frame clones and misses some; the assay was immunoSEQ multiplex PCR. The profile shows 45,000 or so clones, roughly 90% of them singletons. The sample in question was PBMCs, obtained 524 days after transplant. The receptors stem from a human patient who received an intestinal transplant, so some T cells may come from the graft donor.

The chain uses TRBV28 and TRBJ2-1, with 8 nucleotides matching TRBD2. Germline V CDR1 and CDR2: MDHEN, SYDVKM. The J segment lost 10 bases and the V segment lost 7 bases, leaving 12 bases of the junction unmatched. This CDR3 comprises 14 residues. The chain's CDR3 is CASIRGRSTPEQFF. CDR3 DNA sequence: TGTGCCAGCATACGCGGGAGGTCGACCCCGGAGCAGTTCTTC. Complete variable domain (other parts from reference TRBV28 and TRBJ2-1): DVKVTQSSRYLVKRTGEKVFLECVQDMDHENMFWYRQDPGLGLRLIYFSYDVKMKEKGDIPEGYSVSREKKERFSLILESASTNQTSMYLCASIRGRSTPEQFFGPGTRLTVL.

This clone was counted a single time. This rearrangement joins TRBV28 to TRBJ2-5; 14 bases line up with TRBD2. Trimming cost V 4 bases and J 3 bases; bases outside gene matches: 7. Germline values: CDR1 MDHEN, CDR2 SYDVKM. The CDR3 loop spans 17 amino acids. The chain's CDR3 is CASSSPLGLAGEETQYF. CDR3 bases: TGTGCCAGCAGTTCTCCCTTGGGACTAGCGGGAGAAGAGACCCAGTACTTC.

The chain carries TRBV30 and TRBJ2-7, with TRBD1 identical over 8 bases. J gave up 0 bases and V 4 bases, and 26 bases lay outside the gene matches. Germline V CDR1 and CDR2: GTSNPN, SVGIG (reference sequence). The length of the CDR3 is 21 residues. CDR3 amino acids: CAWTLIPGQAGVAGGSYEQYF. As DNA, the CDR3 is TGTGCCTGGACCCTAATCCCGGGACAGGCAGGGGTAGCTGGAGGCTCCTACGAGCAGTACTTC.

This clone was seen only a few times. The chain couples TRBV5-1 to TRBJ2-7, with TRBD2 matching 8 bases. The CDR3 sequence is 16 residues long. Germline CDR1 and CDR2: SGHRS and YFSETQ. The ends lost 2 bases at V and 2 bases at J; junction bases unmatched: 9. The DNA for the CDR3 is TGCGCCAGCAGCTTTGGAATAGCGGGGAGGCCCTACGAGCAGTACTTC. This gives the protein CASSFGIAGRPYEQYF. Filled out from reference TRBV5-1 and TRBJ2-7, the complete variable domain reads KAGVTQTPRYLIKTRGQQVTLSCSPISGHRSVSWYQQTPGQGLQFLFEYFSETQRNKGNFPGRFSGRQFSNSRSEMNVSTLELGDSALYLCASSFGIAGRPYEQYFGPGTRLTVT.

This chain connects TRBV19 to TRBJ1-6; 7 bases fit TRBD1. Germline CDR1 and CDR2: LNHDA and SQIVND (reference sequence). The V gene end was trimmed by 4 bases and the J gene end by 5 bases; junction bases not matched to a gene: 5. This CDR3 has 15 residues. The CDR3 DNA follows: TGTGCCAGTAGTACGACAGGGTCAAATAATTCACCCCTCCACTTT. Translation gives CASSTTGSNNSPLHF.

The chain recombines TRBV6-5 with TRBJ2-3, with a weak D call TRBD1 (6 bases). The CDR3 has 13 residues. Trimming left V 4 bases short and J 6 bases short, with 11 bases between. CDR1 is MNHEY and CDR2 is SVGAGI in the germline V gene. CDR3 protein: CASSLSGADTQYF. The DNA for the CDR3 is TGTGCCAGCAGTTTGTCAGGGGCCGATACGCAGTATTTT.

The V call is TRBV6-5, the J call TRBJ2-3; maybe TRBD2 (5 bases). The germline V gene has CDR1 MNHEY and CDR2 SVGAGI. Trimming removed 5 bases from V and 1 base from J, with 10 bases in between. This CDR3 has 14 residues. The DNA for the CDR3 is TGTGCCAGCAGTGGAAGCGGACGCACAGATACGCAGTATTTT. It codes for CASSGSGRTDTQYF.